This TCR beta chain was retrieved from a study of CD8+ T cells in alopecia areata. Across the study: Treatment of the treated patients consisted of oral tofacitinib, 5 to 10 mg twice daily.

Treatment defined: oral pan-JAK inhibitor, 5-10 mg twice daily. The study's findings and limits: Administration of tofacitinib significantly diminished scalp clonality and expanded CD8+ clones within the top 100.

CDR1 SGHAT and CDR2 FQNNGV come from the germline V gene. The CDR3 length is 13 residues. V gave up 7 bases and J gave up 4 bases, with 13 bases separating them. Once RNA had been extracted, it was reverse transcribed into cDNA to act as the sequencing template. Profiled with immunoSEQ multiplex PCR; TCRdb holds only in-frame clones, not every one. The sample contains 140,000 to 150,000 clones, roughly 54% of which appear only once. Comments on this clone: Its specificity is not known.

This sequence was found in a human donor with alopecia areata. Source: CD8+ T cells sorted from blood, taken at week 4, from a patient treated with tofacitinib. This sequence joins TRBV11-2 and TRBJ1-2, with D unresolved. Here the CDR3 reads CASTLTDSYGYTF. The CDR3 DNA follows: TGTGCCAGCACCCTGACGGACTCCTATGGCTACACCTTC.